Sequencing of this T cell receptor beta chain was carried out in a study of T cell changes during pregnancy in multiple sclerosis. The method was immunoSEQ multiplex PCR; TCRdb's version includes in-frame clones alone and lacks a portion of them. Counted here are tens of thousands of clones, approximately 92% occurring once; the ten biggest clones make up 0.67%. Germline V gene data show CDR1 as MDHEN and CDR2 as SYDVKM. The CDR3 runs 14 residues. Trimming took 4 bases from V and 8 from J, leaving 15 bases between them. This receptor was identified in a female donor with multiple sclerosis, enrolled in a pregnancy study. This sequence joins TRBV28 and TRBJ1-5; D is unresolved. The input for sequencing was CD4+ T cells from peripheral blood mononuclear cells, taken in the third trimester of pregnancy. CDR3 nucleotides: TGTGCCAGCAGTTCCGGGATCCAGATTAAGCCCCAGCATTTT. It codes for CASSSGIQIKPQHF. The full variable domain, in which reference TRBV28 and TRBJ1-5 provide the parts outside the CDR3, is DVKVTQSSRYLVKRTGEKVFLECVQDMDHENMFWYRQDPGLGLRLIYFSYDVKMKEKGDIPEGYSVSREKKERFSLILESASTNQTSMYLCASSSGIQIKPQHFGDGTRLSIL.